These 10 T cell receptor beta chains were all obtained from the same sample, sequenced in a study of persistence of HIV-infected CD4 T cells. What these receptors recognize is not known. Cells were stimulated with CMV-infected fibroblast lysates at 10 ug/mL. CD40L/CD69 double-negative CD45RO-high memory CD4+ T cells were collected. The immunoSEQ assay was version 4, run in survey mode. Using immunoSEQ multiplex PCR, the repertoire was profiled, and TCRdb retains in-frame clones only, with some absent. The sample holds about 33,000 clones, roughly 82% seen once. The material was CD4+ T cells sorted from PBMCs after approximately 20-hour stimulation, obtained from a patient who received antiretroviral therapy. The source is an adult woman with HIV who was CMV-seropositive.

The CDR3: CASSLGQGATYEQYF. The CDR3 coding sequence is TGTGCCAGCAGCCTTGGACAGGGGGCGACCTACGAGCAGTACTTC. This chain connects TRBV3-1 (or the pseudogene TRBV3-2) to TRBJ2-7; 11 nucleotides line up with TRBD1. The germline gives CDR1 LGHDT, CDR2 YNNKEL (reference sequence). V gave up 4 bases and J gave up 2 bases; unmatched junction bases: 4. The CDR3 has 15 amino acids.

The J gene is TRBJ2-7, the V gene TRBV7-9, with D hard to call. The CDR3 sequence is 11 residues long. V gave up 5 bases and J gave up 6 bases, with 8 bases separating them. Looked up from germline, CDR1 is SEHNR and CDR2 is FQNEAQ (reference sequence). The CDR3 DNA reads TGTGCCAGCAGCCCCGACCTCGAGCAGTACTTC. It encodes CASSPDLEQYF.

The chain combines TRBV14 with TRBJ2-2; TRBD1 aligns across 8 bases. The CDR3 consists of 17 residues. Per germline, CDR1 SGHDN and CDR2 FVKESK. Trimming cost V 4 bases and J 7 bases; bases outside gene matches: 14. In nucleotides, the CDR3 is TGTGCCAGCAGCCTACGGGACAGGTCCCCTCGGGGCGGGGAGCTGTTTTTT. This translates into CASSLRDRSPRGGELFF.

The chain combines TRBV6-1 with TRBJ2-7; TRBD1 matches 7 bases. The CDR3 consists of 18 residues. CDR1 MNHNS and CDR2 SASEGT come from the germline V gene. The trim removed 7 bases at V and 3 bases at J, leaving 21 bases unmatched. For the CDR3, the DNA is TGTGCCAGCAATAAAGCCGGGACAGCGAAACAAACCCTCTACGAGCAGTACTTC. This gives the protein CASNKAGTAKQTLYEQYF.

This CDR3 is CASSLRAHTDTQYF. In nucleotides, the CDR3 is TGTGCCAGCAGCCTCAGGGCCCACACAGATACGCAGTATTTT. The chain is built from TRBV3-1 (or the pseudogene TRBV3-2) and TRBJ2-3, with a tentative D call TRBD1 (5 bases). Germline V lookup: CDR1 LGHDT, CDR2 YNNKEL (reference sequence). V lost 4 bases to trimming and J lost 2 bases, with 10 bases between them. CDR3 length: 14 residues.

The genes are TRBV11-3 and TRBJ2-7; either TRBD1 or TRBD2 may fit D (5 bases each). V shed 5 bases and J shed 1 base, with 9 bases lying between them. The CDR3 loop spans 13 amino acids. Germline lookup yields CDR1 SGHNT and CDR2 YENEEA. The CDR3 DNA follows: TGTGCCAGCAGCCTGGGACCATCCTACGAGCAGTACTTC. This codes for CASSLGPSYEQYF.

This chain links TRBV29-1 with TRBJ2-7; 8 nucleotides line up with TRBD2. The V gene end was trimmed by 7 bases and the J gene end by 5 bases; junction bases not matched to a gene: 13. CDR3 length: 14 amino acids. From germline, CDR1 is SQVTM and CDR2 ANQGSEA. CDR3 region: CSARGAGGVDEQYF. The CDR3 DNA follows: TGCAGCGCCAGAGGGGCGGGAGGAGTAGACGAGCAGTACTTC.

The CDR3 is CASSLVVGGSSGSYEQYF. The DNA of the CDR3 is TGTGCCAGCAGCTTGGTAGTCGGCGGATCTAGCGGTTCCTACGAGCAGTACTTC. The J gene is TRBJ2-7, the V gene TRBV5-4; 7 bases are a match to TRBD2. Germline CDR1 is SGHNT and CDR2 is YYREEE (reference sequence). This CDR3 has 18 amino acids. Unmatched junction bases numbered 13, after V lost 0 bases and J lost 1 base.

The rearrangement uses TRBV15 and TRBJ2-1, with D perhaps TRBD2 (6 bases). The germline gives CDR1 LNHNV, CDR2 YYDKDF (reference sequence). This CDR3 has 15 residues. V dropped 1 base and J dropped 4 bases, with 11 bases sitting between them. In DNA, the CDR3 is TGTGCCACCAGCAGAGCCCTAGCGCAGTACAATGAGCAGTTCTTC. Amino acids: CATSRALAQYNEQFF.

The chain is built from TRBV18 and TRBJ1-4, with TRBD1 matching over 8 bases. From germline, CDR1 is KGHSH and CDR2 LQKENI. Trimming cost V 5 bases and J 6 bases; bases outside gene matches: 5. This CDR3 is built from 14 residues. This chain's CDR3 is CASSNAGGDEKLFF. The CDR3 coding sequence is TGTGCCAGCTCAAACGCAGGGGGCGATGAAAAACTGTTTTTT.